The T cell receptor (beta chain) under discussion was sequenced for a study of shared clonotypes between healthy human individuals. Only CD45RO-negative cells positively selected for CCR7 counted as naive CD8 cells, so terminally differentiated effector memory CD45RA+ cells were excluded. Trimming took off 6 bases at V and 4 bases at J, with 5 bases between the two ends. The CDR3 loop spans 11 amino acids. Germline CDR1 SGHTS, CDR2 YDEGEE. Using immunoSEQ multiplex PCR, the repertoire was profiled, and TCRdb retains in-frame clones only, with some absent. The table has roughly 590,000 clones, 95% to 96% seen once.

This clonotype was sampled from a woman in her twenties or thirties in good health. Sample: naive CD8+ T cells sorted from blood. V gene TRBV5-8 combines with J gene TRBJ2-1; D not certain. CDR3 coding DNA: TGTGCCAGCACTCCGTACAATGAGCAGTTCTTC. Its translation is CASTPYNEQFF.